The 16 T cell receptor beta chains given below trace back to one sample, sequenced in a study of cytomegalovirus exposure and HLA in healthy donors (dated by TCRdb to about 2017). The library was generated by the immunoSEQ multiplex PCR assay. For the multiplex PCR, a mixture combining 60 forward primers for TCR Vbeta segments and 13 reverse primers for TCR Jbeta segments was used. In TCRdb, the immuneACCESS table is reduced to in-frame sequences with V and J assigned. These tables do not hold every clone; where another copy was compared, an unresolved V gene accounts for under half, and the others remain unexplained. This sample comprises about 160,000 clones, approximately 72% of them detected only once. About 2.1% of the sample is taken by the ten largest. The specimen was PBMCs. All receptors come from a female donor in good health and CMV-seronegative.

The chain joins TRBV7-6 to TRBJ1-1; D perhaps matches TRBD1 (5 bases). Looked up from germline, CDR1 is SGHVS and CDR2 is FNYEAQ. Deletions cut 1 base from V and 0 bases from J, with 6 bases between. This CDR3 is built from 14 residues. The CDR3 nucleotides read TGTGCCAGCAGCTTAGGACAGATGAACACTGAAGCTTTCTTT. This gives the protein CASSLGQMNTEAFF.

This rearrangement joins TRBV9 to TRBJ2-3; D perhaps matches TRBD1 (5 bases). The CDR3 extends over 15 amino acids. The ends were cut back, 4 bases at V and 1 base at J, with 13 bases in the middle. Germline V gene lookup returns CDR1 SGDLS and CDR2 YYNGEE. In nucleotides, the CDR3 is TGTGCCAGCAGCCCCCGGACACATGGCACAGATACGCAGTATTTT. It yields the protein CASSPRTHGTDTQYF.

The gene calls are TRBV5-4 and TRBJ1-5; maybe TRBD1 (6 bases). This CDR3 contains 14 residues. Germline V gene lookup returns CDR1 SGHNT and CDR2 YYREEE (reference sequence). V was shortened by 1 base and J by 5 bases, with 10 bases between the two germline ends. The CDR3 coding sequence is TGTGCCAGCAGCTTGACGCCAGGGGATCAGCCCCAGCATTTT. As protein: CASSLTPGDQPQHF.

The genes are TRBV7-2 and TRBJ2-1, with 9 nucleotides matching TRBD1. CDR1 is SGHTA and CDR2 is FQGNSA in the germline V gene. The CDR3 sequence is 16 residues long. Unmatched junction bases numbered 4, after V lost 0 bases and J lost 4 bases. CDR3 protein: CASSLAAGQGYNEQFF. The CDR3, as DNA: TGTGCCAGCAGCTTAGCGGCTGGACAGGGGTACAATGAGCAGTTCTTC.

The chain has TRBV5-1 and TRBJ2-5; TRBD1 aligns across 7 bases. The DNA end lines up better with TRBJ2-7; the J call may be wrong. The germline V gene encodes CDR1 SGHRS and CDR2 YFSETQ. The CDR3 length is 14 residues. The CDR3 protein is CASSLPGQPYEQYF. DNA of the CDR3: TGCGCCAGCAGCTTGCCGGGACAGCCGTACGAGCAGTACTTC.

This clone was seen more than once but under ten times. The chain joins TRBV27 to TRBJ1-5, with D possibly matching TRBD1 (6 bases). This CDR3 is 14 amino acids long. V lost 8 bases to trimming and J lost 1 base, with 12 bases between them. Germline V lookup: CDR1 MNHEY, CDR2 SMNVEV (reference sequence). The CDR3 sequence: CASPDSDSNQPQHF. The CDR3 region has the DNA TGTGCCAGCCCGGACAGCGACAGCAATCAGCCCCAGCATTTT.

The genes are TRBV5-5 and TRBJ2-1; a weak D match, TRBD1 (6 bases). The length of the CDR3 is 16 residues. Germline CDR1 is SGHKS and CDR2 is YYEKEE (reference sequence). V shed 5 bases and J shed 0 bases, with 15 bases lying between them. For the CDR3, the DNA is TGTGCCAGCAGGGCCGGGACACTGAGCTCCTACAATGAGCAGTTCTTC. Translating it yields CASRAGTLSSYNEQFF.

This chain links TRBV6-5 with TRBJ1-2, with D possibly being TRBD1 (6 bases). Trimming took off 3 bases at V and 0 bases at J, with 11 bases between the two ends. The CDR3 spans 15 residues. Germline loops: CDR1 MNHEY, CDR2 SVGAGI. CDR3 in DNA: TGTGCCAGCAGTTATGACAGGATTACTAACTATGGCTACACCTTC. Its translation: CASSYDRITNYGYTF.

The chain is built from TRBV9 and TRBJ2-5; the match to TRBD2 covers 8 bases. The end of the DNA fits TRBJ2-7 better, so the J call may be wrong. The germline V gene encodes CDR1 SGDLS and CDR2 YYNGEE. This CDR3 has 16 amino acids. CDR3 residues: CASSAGASGPTYEQYF. CDR3 in DNA: TGTGCCAGCAGCGCCGGCGCTAGCGGGCCTACCTACGAGCAGTACTTC.

The J gene is TRBJ2-7, the V gene TRBV29-1, with D unclear. V dropped 5 bases and J dropped 6 bases, with 11 bases sitting between them. CDR3 length: 11 amino acids. Germline V gene data show CDR1 as SQVTM and CDR2 as ANQGSEA. CDR3 amino acids: CSVFSEPEQYF. In DNA, the CDR3 is TGCAGCGTTTTCTCTGAGCCCGAGCAGTACTTC.

This rearrangement joins TRBV6-1 to TRBJ1-1; the D is unclear. The CDR3 is 15 amino acids. Germline CDR1 MNHNS, CDR2 SASEGT. The V end lost 6 bases, the J end lost 11 bases, and 25 bases lay between the germline ends. CDR3: CASRDPAGALLRAFF. The CDR3 coding sequence is TGTGCCAGCAGAGACCCTGCCGGAGCTCTACTGAGGGCTTTCTTT.

The rearrangement uses TRBV7-6 and TRBJ1-6, with D possibly matching TRBD1 (6 bases). V lost 1 base to trimming and J lost 0 bases, with 16 bases between them. The CDR3 length is 19 residues. Germline V gene lookup returns CDR1 SGHVS and CDR2 FNYEAQ. The CDR3 DNA reads TGTGCCAGCAGCTTAGAGCTTAGGACAGCGAGCTCCTATAATTCACCCCTCCACTTT. This translates into CASSLELRTASSYNSPLHF.

This sequence joins TRBV6-5 and TRBJ1-2, with 7 bases fitting TRBD1. The CDR3 extends over 14 amino acids. V shed 6 bases, J shed 4 bases, and the junction held 8 bases outside the gene matches. CDR1 and CDR2 (germline): MNHEY, SVGAGI. The CDR3 DNA sequence: TGTGCCAGCAGCAGACAGGGCCCCACCTATGGCTACACCTTC. Its protein product is CASSRQGPTYGYTF.

The V call is TRBV2, the J call TRBJ1-3; D is unresolved. This CDR3 is built from 11 residues. From germline, CDR1 is SNHLY and CDR2 FYNNEI. V lost 1 base to trimming and J lost 9 bases, with 4 bases between them. The CDR3 spells CASSEVGTIYF. For the CDR3, the DNA is TGTGCCAGCAGTGAAGTCGGCACCATATATTTT.

The V gene is TRBV19, the J gene TRBJ1-6; 8 positions agree with TRBD1. The germline V gene has CDR1 LNHDA and CDR2 SQIVND (reference sequence). CDR3 length: 14 amino acids. V trimming: 3 bases; J trimming: 10 bases; junction bases outside the gene matches: 5. Here the CDR3 reads CASSMGQEASPLHF. The CDR3 coding sequence is TGTGCCAGTAGTATGGGACAGGAGGCATCACCCCTCCACTTT.

For this clone: Its ends do not fully match the called genes, so a read error is possible. The CDR3 protein is CAGRGGQGNYGYTF. CDR3 sequence (DNA): TGTGCCGGTAGGGGGGGACAGGGCAACTATGGCTACACCTTC. The rearrangement links TRBV19 to TRBJ1-2, with 9 bases fitting TRBD1. Germline loops: CDR1 LNHDA, CDR2 SQIVND (reference sequence). The CDR3 runs to 14 residues.